Each of the 30 T cell receptor beta chains below was sequenced from the same sample in a study of T-cell memory formation after mild COVID-19. TCRdb reprocessed the 5' RACE reads with MiXCR, giving one entry per CDR3 protein. Of about 130,000 distinct CDR3 sequences listed, approximately 15% are singletons. The sequenced material came from PBMCs or a T cell subset sorted from them (not recorded which). These receptors were collected from an adult woman who had mild COVID-19 (a few samples of this study predate the infection). Cell type and time point are not known.

This clonotype came up many times. The chain is built from TRBV7-2 and TRBJ2-2, with D perhaps matching TRBD2 (5 bases). CDR3 size: 14 residues. Germline V gene data show CDR1 as SGHTA and CDR2 as FQGNSA. Trimming stripped 3 bases from V and 4 bases from J, with 9 bases between. CDR3 protein: CASSLGAATGELFF. CDR3 bases: TGTGCCAGCAGCTTGGGAGCGGCCACCGGGGAGCTGTTTTTT.

The rearrangement joins TRBV7-9 to TRBJ2-5; no definite D call. CDR3 length: 16 amino acids. V was trimmed by 0 bases and J by 0 bases, leaving 11 bases between them. Germline lookup yields CDR1 SEHNR and CDR2 FQNEAQ (reference sequence). In DNA, the CDR3 is TGTGCCAGCAGCTTAGCTGAGCTGTTGTACCAAGAGACCCAGTACTTC. It translates to CASSLAELLYQETQYF.

This clonotype came up a few times. The chain uses TRBV7-6 and TRBJ1-1; 8 positions agree with TRBD1. CDR1 and CDR2 from the germline V gene are SGHVS and FNYEAQ. Trimming at V came to 3 bases and at J to 2 bases, leaving 5 bases not matched to a gene. The length of the CDR3 is 15 residues. The CDR3: CASSFPGGQNTEAFF. CDR3 nucleotide sequence: TGTGCCAGCAGCTTCCCAGGGGGCCAAAACACTGAAGCTTTCTTT.

The chain links TRBV4-1 to TRBJ1-1, with D possibly matching TRBD1 (5 bases). In germline, CDR1 is MGHRA, CDR2 YSYEKL. CDR3 length: 15 amino acids. V lost 0 bases and J lost 4, with 12 bases in between. CDR3 residues: CASSQDGRAGTEAFF. In nucleotides, the CDR3 is TGCGCCAGCAGCCAAGACGGCAGGGCGGGCACTGAAGCTTTCTTT.

Only a few counts were recorded for this clonotype. The rearrangement joins TRBV9 to TRBJ1-1; D gene uncertain. Germline V gene sequence: CDR1 SGDLS, CDR2 YYNGEE. The CDR3 covers 13 residues. V lost 4 bases, J lost 6 bases, and 13 bases lay in between. DNA for the CDR3: TGTGCCAGCAGCCCGTGGGATAACGCTGAAGCTTTCTTT. Amino acid sequence: CASSPWDNAEAFF.

V usage is TRBV10-3 and J usage is TRBJ1-6; D perhaps matches TRBD1 (6 bases). The CDR3 is 13 residues long. Germline loops: CDR1 ENHRY, CDR2 SYGVKD. Trimming took 2 bases from V and 11 from J, leaving 10 bases between them. Here the CDR3 reads CAISERTEPPLHF. The CDR3 DNA is TGTGCCATCAGTGAGCGGACAGAGCCACCCCTCCACTTT.

In its sample, this clonotype was seen a few times. The chain has TRBV6-5 and TRBJ1-2; D is undetermined. V was shortened by 0 bases and J by 1 base, with 6 bases between the two germline ends. Per germline, CDR1 MNHEY and CDR2 SVGAGI. The CDR3 contains 14 residues. The CDR3 nucleotides are TGTGCCAGCAGTTACTCCGGCGATAACTATGGCTACACCTTC. Residues: CASSYSGDNYGYTF.

This clonotype came up a few times. The rearrangement joins TRBV5-1 to TRBJ2-3; TRBD1 might be the D (6 bases). Germline CDR1 and CDR2: SGHRS and YFSETQ. This CDR3 contains 14 residues. V lost 3 bases and J lost 2, with 10 bases in between. The CDR3 nucleotides read TGCGCCAGCAGCTGGGGGCGGGTCACAGATACGCAGTATTTT. Its protein product is CASSWGRVTDTQYF.

This clonotype was seen only a few times. The chain combines TRBV19 with TRBJ1-5; a weak D match, TRBD1 (6 bases). This CDR3 spans 15 amino acids. With 1 base removed from V and 4 bases from J, the gap between germline ends came to 11 bases. The germline V gene encodes CDR1 LNHDA and CDR2 SQIVND (reference sequence). The CDR3 loop reads CASSIVGHDNQPQHF. In nucleotides, the CDR3 is TGTGCCAGTAGTATAGTGGGACACGATAATCAGCCCCAGCATTTT.

The sample holds a few counts of this clonotype. This chain joins TRBV4-1 and TRBJ1-2; D gene unclear. The CDR3 extends over 11 amino acids. Germline CDR1 reads MGHRA; CDR2 reads YSYEKL. V lost 4 bases and J 9 bases, leaving 9 bases between the germline ends. In nucleotides, the CDR3 is TGCGCCAGCAGCCCCGTGAGGCGCTACACCTTC. Amino acid sequence: CASSPVRRYTF.

V and J are TRBV9 and TRBJ1-2; perhaps TRBD1 as D (6 bases). CDR1 is SGDLS, CDR2 YYNGEE, per germline. Trimming removed 0 bases at V and 4 bases at J, with 16 bases between. The CDR3 covers 16 residues. CDR3 in amino acids: CASSVDGGLLIYGYTF. Written as DNA, the CDR3 is TGTGCCAGCAGCGTAGATGGGGGGCTACTGATCTATGGCTACACCTTC.

The table lists this clonotype with a few counts. V and J are TRBV10-3 and TRBJ2-1; D gene uncertain. Trimming left V 11 bases short and J 5 bases short, with 10 bases between. The CDR3 consists of 11 residues. Germline V gene sequence: CDR1 ENHRY, CDR2 SYGVKD. The CDR3 DNA reads TGTGCCCATAGAGACGACAATGAGCAGTTCTTC. Amino acid sequence: CAHRDDNEQFF.

CDR3 protein: CASSLSGLGGETQYF. The DNA for the CDR3 is TGTGCCAGCAGCTTGTCCGGGCTAGGGGGGGAGACCCAGTACTTC. This chain links TRBV5-4 with TRBJ2-5; TRBD1 or TRBD2 may be the D gene (6 bases each). The ends were cut back, 1 base at V and 5 bases at J, with 15 bases in the middle. Germline V lookup: CDR1 SGHNT, CDR2 YYREEE (reference sequence). The CDR3 length is 15 residues.

The rearrangement uses TRBV18 and TRBJ2-3; the D is unclear. Germline values: CDR1 KGHSH, CDR2 LQKENI. The V end lost 4 bases, the J end lost 6 bases, and 5 bases lay between the germline ends. The CDR3 is 11 residues long. The CDR3 protein is CASSRSDTQYF. In DNA form, the CDR3 reads TGTGCCAGCTCACGTTCGGATACGCAGTATTTT.

V usage is TRBV20-1 and J usage is TRBJ2-1, with a possible D match to TRBD2 (6 bases). The CDR3 totals 15 residues. CDR1 is DFQATT, CDR2 SNEGSKA, per germline (reference sequence). V lost 6 bases, J lost 0 bases, and 15 bases lay in between. The CDR3 here is CSAPGRESSYNEQFF. The CDR3, as DNA: TGCAGTGCCCCCGGTCGGGAGAGCTCCTACAATGAGCAGTTCTTC.

This chain uses TRBV15 with TRBJ2-7, with D perhaps given as TRBD1 or TRBD2 (5 bases each). Germline CDR1 LNHNV, CDR2 YYDKDF (reference sequence). The CDR3 spans 12 residues. The germline V and J ends were trimmed by 1 base and 11 bases, with 12 bases remaining between them. CDR3 nucleotide sequence: TGTGCCACCAGCAGAGCAGGGACCCTGAAGTACTTC. As protein: CATSRAGTLKYF.

A few counts support this clonotype. This chain joins TRBV24-1 and TRBJ2-1, with D possibly being TRBD1 (5 bases). CDR1 and CDR2 from the germline V gene are KGHDR and SFDVKD. V lost 3 bases and J lost 8, with 16 bases in between. The CDR3 consists of 15 residues. The CDR3 loop is CATSDGPRGWYEQFF. CDR3 in DNA: TGTGCCACCAGTGATGGACCAAGGGGCTGGTATGAGCAGTTCTTC.

The CDR3 DNA follows: TGTGCCAGCAGTCCTAGCGGGAGCCGGTACAATGAGCAGTTCTTC. Translating it yields CASSPSGSRYNEQFF. The chain uses TRBV6-6 and TRBJ2-1; 10 positions agree with TRBD2. V shed 5 bases and J 4 bases; nucleotides not matched to a gene: 5. There are 15 residues in the CDR3. In germline, CDR1 is MNHNY, CDR2 SVGAGI (reference sequence).

This clonotype was detected many times. The chain couples TRBV4-1 to TRBJ2-2; 9 bases align to TRBD2. CDR3 size: 17 residues. Germline CDR1 MGHRA, CDR2 YSYEKL. V was pared by 4 bases and J by 0 bases, with 6 bases of the junction left unmatched. This CDR3 reads CASSLLGLASNTGELFF. The DNA of the CDR3 is TGCGCCAGCAGCCTCCTCGGACTAGCGTCGAACACCGGGGAGCTGTTTTTT.

This clonotype was detected a few times. The chain combines TRBV6-5 with TRBJ1-2; D remains ambiguous. Trimming shortened V by 0 bases and J by 5 bases, and 16 bases separated the two germline ends. The CDR3 length is 16 residues. Germline V gene sequence: CDR1 MNHEY, CDR2 SVGAGI. The CDR3 is CASSYSWQGIQYGYTF. The CDR3 bases are TGTGCCAGCAGTTACTCGTGGCAAGGAATTCAGTATGGCTACACCTTC.

This clonotype was seen only once. The V call is TRBV6-6, the J call TRBJ1-2; possible D gene TRBD1, 6 bases. The CDR3 totals 13 residues. Germline CDR1 MNHNY, CDR2 SVGAGI (reference sequence). Trimming removed 6 bases at V and 4 bases at J, with 12 bases between. The CDR3 reads CASRERTVYGYTF. The CDR3 coding sequence is TGTGCCAGCAGGGAAAGGACAGTCTATGGCTACACCTTC.

The sample holds a few counts of this clonotype. The chain is built from TRBV6-2 or TRBV6-3 and TRBJ2-7; D possibly matches TRBD1 or TRBD2 (5 bases each). Trimming took 0 bases from V and 3 from J, leaving 12 bases between them. The CDR3 sequence is 15 residues long. Looked up from germline, CDR1 is MNHEY and CDR2 is SVGEGT. CDR3 sequence (DNA): TGTGCCAGCAGTTACTCTTGGGACGGAAGCTACGAGCAGTACTTC. Residues: CASSYSWDGSYEQYF.

A few counts support this clonotype. The chain carries TRBV10-3 and TRBJ2-5, with TRBD2 matching over 8 bases. CDR1 ENHRY and CDR2 SYGVKD come from the germline V gene. There are 15 residues in the CDR3. J was trimmed by 1 base and V by 1 base; bases with no gene match: 2. DNA for the CDR3: TGTGCCATCAGTGAGTTCGGGAGGGGCCAAGAGACCCAGTACTTC. It encodes CAISEFGRGQETQYF.

Only a few counts were recorded for this clonotype. This rearrangement joins TRBV15 to TRBJ2-3; no clear D gene. The CDR3 has 16 amino acids. Trimming stripped 6 bases from V and 0 bases from J, with 16 bases between. CDR1 is LNHNV and CDR2 is YYDKDF in the germline V gene (reference sequence). The CDR3 sequence is CATSFDPQTSTDTQYF. Written as DNA, the CDR3 is TGTGCCACCAGTTTCGACCCGCAGACTAGCACAGATACGCAGTATTTT.

This clonotype turned up a few times. The chain has TRBV7-2 and TRBJ1-1, with D hard to call. CDR3 length: 13 amino acids. The ends were cut back, 2 bases at V and 1 base at J, with 5 bases in the middle. Germline lookup yields CDR1 SGHTA and CDR2 FQGNSA. In nucleotides, the CDR3 is TGTGCCAGCAGCTTACATCAGAACACTGAAGCTTTCTTT. Residues: CASSLHQNTEAFF.

This clonotype turned up a few times. The chain employs TRBV27 and TRBJ1-6; the match to TRBD1 covers 8 bases. Germline V gene data show CDR1 as MNHEY and CDR2 as SMNVEV (reference sequence). J was trimmed by 6 bases and V by 1 base; bases with no gene match: 5. The CDR3 spans 16 residues. The CDR3 here is CASSLLSGGGNSPLHF. In DNA form, the CDR3 reads TGTGCCAGCAGTTTATTATCAGGGGGCGGTAATTCACCCCTCCACTTT.

J is TRBJ2-5 and V is TRBV12-3 or TRBV12-4; TRBD1 matches at 7 bases. The CDR3 runs 15 residues. The trim removed 6 bases at V and 2 bases at J, leaving 9 bases unmatched. As DNA, the CDR3 is TGTGCCAGCAGGTGGGGACAGATGAATCAAGAGACCCAGTACTTC. Translation gives CASRWGQMNQETQYF.

This sequence joins TRBV29-1 and TRBJ2-1, with 10 bases identical to TRBD2. This CDR3 is built from 18 residues. Germline V gene lookup returns CDR1 SQVTM and CDR2 ANQGSEA. V shed 0 bases and J 7 bases; nucleotides not matched to a gene: 15. CDR3 sequence: CSVEELTRGGLASNEQFF. CDR3 nucleotide sequence: TGCAGCGTTGAAGAACTCACCCGGGGGGGACTAGCGTCGAATGAGCAGTTCTTC.

This clonotype was seen a handful of times. This chain links TRBV10-3 with TRBJ2-5; possibly TRBD1 for D (5 bases). V was shortened by 3 bases and J by 4 bases, with 9 bases between the two germline ends. The CDR3 runs 13 residues. Germline V CDR1 and CDR2: ENHRY, SYGVKD. CDR3 sequence reads: CAISDPTGETQYF. CDR3 nucleotide sequence: TGTGCCATCAGTGACCCTACAGGAGAGACCCAGTACTTC.

This clonotype came up a few times. The rearrangement uses TRBV15 and TRBJ2-2, with D tentatively TRBD2 (6 bases). The ends were cut back, 5 bases at V and 1 base at J, with 11 bases in the middle. The CDR3 runs 15 residues. CDR1 LNHNV and CDR2 YYDKDF come from the germline V gene (reference sequence). Written as DNA, the CDR3 is TGTGCCACCAGCCGTGGGGGGAGGAACACCGGGGAGCTGTTTTTT. Translation: CATSRGGRNTGELFF.